The 28 T cell receptor beta chains in this list originate from one sample, sequenced in a study of T cells in Graves' hyperthyroidism and ophthalmopathy. RNA transcripts yielded amplified TCR beta CDR3 regions. A first-round RT-PCR of the TCR CDR3 used the HTBI primer set. TCRdb processed the multiplex PCR reads anew with MiXCR; each CDR3 protein has one entry. The sample has 350,000 or so distinct CDR3 sequences, about a sixth seen once; the top ten hold about 16%. The specimen sequenced was blood. The receptors were sampled from a woman between 40 and 55 years old with Graves' ophthalmopathy.

This clonotype was counted between two and nine times. The rearrangement uses TRBV11-2 and TRBJ2-3, with D tentatively TRBD2 (6 bases). V was cut by 5 bases and J by 5 bases, with 14 bases left in between. The germline V gene encodes CDR1 SGHAT and CDR2 FQNNGV. The CDR3 runs 14 residues. The CDR3 DNA reads TGTGCCAGCAGCGCAGCTAGCGCCGGAGATACGCAGTATTTT. Protein product: CASSAASAGDTQYF. Full variable domain (outside the CDR3, taken from reference TRBV11-2 and TRBJ2-3): EAGVAQSPRYKIIEKRQSVAFWCNPISGHATLYWYQQILGQGPKLLIQFQNNGVVDDSQLPKDRFSAERLKGVDSTLKIQPAKLEDSAVYLCASSAASAGDTQYFGPGTRLTVL.

This clonotype has ten or more counts. This sequence joins TRBV6-5 and TRBJ1-2; 8 nucleotides align to TRBD1. V gave up 3 bases and J gave up 8 bases; unmatched junction bases: 5. Germline-derived CDR1 and CDR2 are MNHEY and SVGAGI. CDR3 size: 13 residues. CDR3 region: CASSYSGGAGYTF. CDR3 DNA: TGTGCCAGCAGTTATTCAGGGGGCGCGGGCTACACCTTC.

The table lists this clonotype with a few counts. The rearrangement links TRBV5-5 to TRBJ2-7; 12 nucleotides line up with TRBD2. V was pared by 3 bases and J by 3 bases, with 7 bases of the junction left unmatched. The CDR3 has 16 residues. CDR1 and CDR2 (germline): SGHKS, YYEKEE (reference sequence). The chain's CDR3 is CASSWGGLAGSYEQYF. DNA of the CDR3: TGTGCCAGCAGCTGGGGGGGACTAGCGGGTAGCTACGAGCAGTACTTC.

This clonotype has ten or more counts. V is TRBV20-1 and J is TRBJ2-4; TRBD2 agrees at 8 bases. The J segment lost 9 bases and the V segment lost 0 bases, leaving 4 bases of the junction unmatched. Germline CDR1 is DFQATT and CDR2 is SNEGSKA (reference sequence). The CDR3 extends over 13 amino acids. The CDR3 DNA reads as TGCAGTGCTAGAGATCGACTAGCGAGCATTCAGTACTTC. It encodes CSARDRLASIQYF.

This clonotype was seen at least ten times. The rearrangement uses TRBV6-1 and TRBJ2-5; D not certain. This CDR3 has 13 residues. In germline, CDR1 is MNHNS, CDR2 SASEGT. The V end was cut by 3 bases, the J end by 5 bases, with 10 bases between. The CDR3 sequence: CASSEGWLETQYF. In DNA, the CDR3 is TGTGCCAGCAGTGAGGGTTGGTTGGAGACCCAGTACTTC.

This clonotype was counted at least ten times. CDR3 region: CSAPEEAKNIQYF. The DNA of the CDR3 is TGCAGTGCCCCGGAGGAGGCCAAAAACATTCAGTACTTC. The chain combines TRBV20-1 with TRBJ2-4; perhaps TRBD2 as D (5 bases). The germline CDR1 and CDR2 sequences are DFQATT and SNEGSKA (reference sequence). The V end lost 6 bases, the J end lost 1 base, and 10 bases lay between the germline ends. The CDR3 is made up of 13 amino acids.

This clonotype was seen ten or more times. This chain uses TRBV28 with TRBJ1-1; D is ambiguous. The CDR3 spans 16 residues. Germline V gene lookup returns CDR1 MDHEN and CDR2 SYDVKM. V lost 3 bases to trimming and J lost 0 bases, with 14 bases between them. The CDR3 DNA reads as TGTGCCAGCAGTTTCCTCACGAGGCGGCTGAACACTGAAGCTTTCTTT. Protein: CASSFLTRRLNTEAFF.

The rearrangement uses TRBV27 and TRBJ2-7; possible D gene TRBD2, 5 bases. CDR1 is MNHEY, CDR2 SMNVEV, per germline (reference sequence). The CDR3 covers 13 residues. The V gene lost 2 bases and the J gene lost 4 bases, with 9 bases spanning the gap. The CDR3 protein is CASSLDTGYEQYF. DNA of the CDR3: TGTGCCAGCAGTTTAGACACGGGGTACGAGCAGTACTTC.

This clonotype showed up many times. The V gene is TRBV29-1, the J gene TRBJ1-1, with D unresolved. The CDR3 spans 12 residues. V was clipped by 3 bases and J by 0 bases, with 5 bases between them. The germline CDR1 and CDR2 sequences are SQVTM and ANQGSEA. Here the CDR3 reads CSVELMNTEAFF. The CDR3 bases are TGCAGCGTTGAGTTGATGAACACTGAAGCTTTCTTT.

In its sample, this clonotype was seen many times. The chain couples TRBV4-1 to TRBJ2-2; D is perhaps TRBD2 (6 bases). The CDR3 covers 16 residues. V was cut by 4 bases and J by 3 bases, with 15 bases left in between. The germline V gene encodes CDR1 MGHRA and CDR2 YSYEKL. The CDR3, as DNA: TGCGCCAGCAGCCCCCCCATGGCGGGGTACACCGGGGAGCTGTTTTTT. Translated, it gives CASSPPMAGYTGELFF.

The gene calls are TRBV7-3 and TRBJ1-1; 7 nucleotides align to TRBD1. Germline V gene sequence: CDR1 SGHTA, CDR2 FQGTGA. The junction had 5 bases not matched to a gene; V was cut back by 2 bases and J by 2 bases. CDR3 size: 15 residues. The CDR3 bases are TGTGCCAGCAGCTTATTAGGGGGCCTCAACACTGAAGCTTTCTTT. This translates into CASSLLGGLNTEAFF.

This clonotype appeared many times. V is TRBV10-3 and J is TRBJ1-2; 9 bases fit TRBD1. This CDR3 has 15 amino acids. V lost 5 bases to trimming and J lost 5 bases; unmatched junction nucleotides: 9. CDR1 is ENHRY and CDR2 is SYGVKD in the germline V gene. The CDR3 DNA follows: TGTGCCATCAGTAAGGGACAGGGAGACAATTATGGCTACACCTTC. It specifies CAISKGQGDNYGYTF.

Turning to this clonotype: This may arise from a read error, as a much more abundant clone is one base away. The chain links TRBV7-9 to TRBJ1-2, with D possibly TRBD1 on 5 matching bases. CDR1 and CDR2 (germline): SEHNR, FQNEAQ (reference sequence). With 10 bases removed from V and 0 bases from J, the gap between germline ends came to 18 bases. The CDR3 covers 15 residues. The CDR3 loop reads CATLHWGGANYGYTF. The CDR3 DNA reads as TGTGCCACCCTCCATTGGGGGGGGGCTAACTATGGCTACACCTTC.

This clonotype was detected ten times or more. The rearrangement links TRBV19 to TRBJ1-5, with D unresolved. V gave up 3 bases and J gave up 8 bases, with 8 bases separating them. The CDR3 consists of 12 residues. Germline V gene data show CDR1 as LNHDA and CDR2 as SQIVND (reference sequence). CDR3 protein: CASSIGVEPQHF. In DNA form, the CDR3 reads TGTGCCAGTAGTATTGGAGTGGAGCCCCAGCATTTT. The whole variable domain, filled in from reference TRBV19 and TRBJ1-5, reads DGGITQSPKYLFRKEGQNVTLSCEQNLNHDAMYWYRQDPGQGLRLIYYSQIVNDFQKGDIAEGYSVSREKKESFPLTVTSAQKNPTAFYLCASSIGVEPQHFGDGTRLSIL.

This clonotype was recorded at least ten times. The V gene is TRBV27, the J gene TRBJ2-7; tentative D call: TRBD1 (5 bases). V lost 2 bases, J lost 6 bases, and 11 bases lay in between. This CDR3 has 13 residues. Germline V gene lookup returns CDR1 MNHEY and CDR2 SMNVEV (reference sequence). CDR3 in amino acids: CASSLPGKGEQYF. For the CDR3, the DNA is TGTGCCAGCAGTTTACCAGGGAAGGGCGAGCAGTACTTC.

This clonotype has a count of ten or more. This chain links TRBV12-3 or TRBV12-4 with TRBJ1-1; possibly TRBD1 for D (5 bases). The CDR3 totals 16 residues. Trimming cost V 6 bases and J 5 bases, with 22 bases left between them. CDR3 protein: CASSTRGLGGWTEAFF. The CDR3 DNA reads TGTGCCAGCAGCACGAGGGGCCTCGGGGGGTGGACTGAAGCTTTCTTT.

The chain recombines TRBV6-5 with TRBJ2-7; 7 bases match TRBD1. Germline CDR1 reads MNHEY; CDR2 reads SVGAGI. This CDR3 has 12 amino acids. With 2 bases clipped from V and 9 bases from J, the junction kept 4 bases outside the gene matches. The CDR3 sequence: CASSYPGGAQYF. CDR3 DNA: TGTGCCAGCAGTTACCCAGGGGGAGCGCAGTACTTC.

This clonotype was counted a single time. The chain combines TRBV6-1 with TRBJ1-5; TRBD1 agrees at 10 bases. The CDR3 runs to 15 residues. The V gene's germline CDR1 is MNHNS and CDR2 SASEGT. Trimming took 5 bases from V and 6 from J; bases not matched to a gene: 7. The CDR3 is CASSTTGGVSQPQHF. The CDR3 DNA is TGTGCCAGCAGTACGACAGGGGGCGTAAGTCAGCCCCAGCATTTT.

This clonotype was seen at least ten times. The J gene is TRBJ2-3, the V gene TRBV6-5; no definite D call. The CDR3 covers 12 residues. CDR1 and CDR2 from the germline V gene are MNHEY and SVGAGI. Between the trimmed V and J ends, which lost 5 bases and 5 bases, there was a span of 8 bases. The CDR3 loop reads CASSPDLDTQYF. CDR3 DNA sequence: TGTGCCAGCAGTCCGGACCTAGATACGCAGTATTTT.

In this sample, this clonotype turned up many times. V is TRBV30 and J is TRBJ2-7, with D unresolved. Germline V lookup: CDR1 GTSNPN, CDR2 SVGIG (reference sequence). The CDR3 contains 14 residues. V dropped 0 bases and J dropped 2 bases, with 11 bases sitting between them. CDR3 nucleotide sequence: TGTGCCTGGAGTGTAGGATCGGCAGCCTACGAGCAGTACTTC. The encoded protein is CAWSVGSAAYEQYF. The complete variable domain, with remaining parts taken from reference TRBV30 and TRBJ2-7, reads SQTIHQWPATLVQPVGSPLSLECTVEGTSNPNLYWYRQAAGRGLQLLFYSVGIGQISSEVPQNLSASRPQDRQFILSSKKLLLSDSGFYLCAWSVGSAAYEQYFGPGTRLTVT.

This clonotype appeared many times. This chain joins TRBV7-2 and TRBJ2-5; the D gene is possibly TRBD1 (6 bases). Germline loops: CDR1 SGHTA, CDR2 FQGNSA. V shed 1 base and J shed 3 bases, with 9 bases lying between them. The CDR3 covers 14 residues. The CDR3 protein is CASSLGAGEETQYF. The DNA for the CDR3 is TGTGCCAGCAGCTTAGGAGCAGGGGAAGAGACCCAGTACTTC.

This clonotype has a count of ten or more. The CDR3 is CASSLGGIPREQYF. In DNA, the CDR3 is TGTGCCAGCAGCCTGGGGGGCATTCCTAGAGAGCAGTACTTC. This rearrangement joins TRBV27 to TRBJ2-7, with D perhaps assigned TRBD1 or TRBD2 (6 bases each). The CDR3 contains 14 residues. From germline, CDR1 is MNHEY and CDR2 SMNVEV (reference sequence). The ends were cut back, 6 bases at V and 7 bases at J, with 19 bases in the middle.

In its sample, this clonotype was seen many times. Possible read error: a much larger clone is one base away. The chain joins TRBV6-2 or TRBV6-3 to TRBJ2-7; TRBD1 is a possible D gene (5 bases). The CDR3 runs 15 residues. From germline, CDR1 is MNHEY and CDR2 SVGEGT. V lost 2 bases, J lost 6 bases, and 17 bases lay in between. The CDR3 sequence is CASSYARVGPCEQYF. DNA for the CDR3: TGTGCCAGCAGTTACGCACGGGTGGGGCCCTGCGAGCAGTACTTC.

In this sample, this clonotype turned up many times. No conserved phenylalanine or tryptophan is present at the end of the CDR3, so a read error is the likely explanation. Here the CDR3 DNA reads TGTGCCAGCAGCTTAGTCGAAGGGACAGGGGGTTTTGGCACTGAAGCTTTCCTT. The encoded protein is CASSLVEGTGGFGTEAFL. The chain couples TRBV11-2 to TRBJ1-1; 11 bases align to TRBD1. The junction had 11 bases not matched to a gene; V was cut back by 1 base and J by 4 bases. The CDR3 has 18 amino acids. The germline CDR1 and CDR2 sequences are SGHAT and FQNNGV.

This clonotype was found many times. The V gene is TRBV6-1, the J gene TRBJ1-1; a possible D gene is TRBD1 (5 bases). CDR1 and CDR2 from the germline V gene are MNHNS and SASEGT. The V end was cut by 4 bases, the J end by 3 bases, with 12 bases between. This CDR3 has 14 residues. The CDR3 protein is CASSAEGLHTEAFF. The CDR3 DNA sequence: TGTGCCAGCAGTGCCGAGGGGCTGCACACTGAAGCTTTCTTT.

This clonotype came up many times. The DNA for the CDR3 is TGTGCCAGCAGTTCCGACAGGCCGGGCTTCGATGGCTACACCTTC. Translated: CASSSDRPGFDGYTF. The rearrangement links TRBV7-9 to TRBJ1-2; perhaps TRBD1 as D (6 bases). The CDR3 totals 15 residues. The germline V gene has CDR1 SEHNR and CDR2 FQNEAQ (reference sequence). The V end lost 6 bases, the J end lost 6 bases, and 20 bases lay between the germline ends.

The table lists this clonotype with many counts. The chain is built from TRBV28 and TRBJ1-2; D perhaps matches TRBD1 (5 bases). The CDR3 is 12 amino acids. Trimming took off 6 bases at V and 5 bases at J, with 10 bases between the two ends. In germline, CDR1 is MDHEN, CDR2 SYDVKM. The CDR3 DNA follows: TGTGCCAGCAGATGGGACGGATATGGCTACACCTTC. As protein: CASRWDGYGYTF.

This clonotype was counted ten times or more. V gene TRBV15 combines with J gene TRBJ2-3; D unclear. CDR1 and CDR2 (germline): LNHNV, YYDKDF (reference sequence). Trimming removed 2 bases at V and 4 bases at J, with 7 bases between. The CDR3 extends over 13 amino acids. The CDR3 is CATSRTSPDTQYF. CDR3 coding DNA: TGTGCCACCAGCAGAACGAGCCCAGATACGCAGTATTTT.